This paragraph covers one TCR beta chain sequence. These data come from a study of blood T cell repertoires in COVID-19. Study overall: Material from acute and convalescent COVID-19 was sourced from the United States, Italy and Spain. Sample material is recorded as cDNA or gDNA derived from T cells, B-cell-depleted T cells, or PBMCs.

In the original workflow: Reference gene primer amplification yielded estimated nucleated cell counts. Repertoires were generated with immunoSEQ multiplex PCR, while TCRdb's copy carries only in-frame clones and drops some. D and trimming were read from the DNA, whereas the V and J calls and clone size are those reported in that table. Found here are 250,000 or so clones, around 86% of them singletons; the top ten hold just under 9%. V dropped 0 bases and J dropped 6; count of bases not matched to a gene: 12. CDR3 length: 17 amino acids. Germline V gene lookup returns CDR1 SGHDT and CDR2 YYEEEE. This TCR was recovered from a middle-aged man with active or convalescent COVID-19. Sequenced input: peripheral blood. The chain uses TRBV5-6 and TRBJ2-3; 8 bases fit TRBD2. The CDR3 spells CASSLEGRGGRYDTQYF. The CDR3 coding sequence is TGTGCCAGCAGCTTGGAGGGCAGGGGCGGGAGGTACGATACGCAGTATTTT.